A single sample is the source of the 10 T cell receptor beta chains below, sequenced in a study of brain metastases from non-small cell lung cancer. The assay was immunoSEQ multiplex PCR, and TCRdb's table has in-frame clones only and misses some. The sample lists a few thousand clones; approximately 90% were seen once. The sample consisted of primary lung tumor tissue. All receptors come from a donor aged 40 or over with non-small cell lung cancer.

V is TRBV10-1 and J is TRBJ1-1; TRBD1 matches at 7 bases. J lost 3 bases, V lost 10 bases, and 14 bases had no gene match. CDR3 length: 15 amino acids. CDR1 is WNHNN, CDR2 SYGVQD, per germline (reference sequence). CDR3 region: CATITVGGTYTEAFF. CDR3 nucleotides: TGCGCCACCATAACCGTAGGGGGCACGTACACTGAAGCTTTCTTT.

Details on this clone: The same CDR3 also results from other DNA sequences found in this sample. The chain links TRBV7-9 to TRBJ2-3, with TRBD1 matching 8 bases. V trimming: 4 bases; J trimming: 4 bases; junction bases outside the gene matches: 1. This CDR3 contains 13 residues. The germline gives CDR1 SEHNR, CDR2 FQNEAQ (reference sequence). The chain's CDR3 is CASSSTGADTQYF. Written as DNA, the CDR3 is TGTGCCAGCAGCTCGACAGGGGCAGATACGCAGTATTTT. Filled out from reference TRBV7-9 and TRBJ2-3, the complete variable domain reads DTGVSQNPRHKITKRGQNVTFRCDPISEHNRLYWYRQTLGQGPEFLTYFQNEAQLEKSRLLSDRFSAERPKGSFSTLEIQRTEQGDSAMYLCASSSTGADTQYFGPGTRLTVL.

The chain uses TRBV2 and TRBJ1-2, with unresolved D. The V gene lost 6 bases and the J gene lost 4 bases, with 15 bases spanning the gap. Germline CDR1 is SNHLY and CDR2 is FYNNEI. CDR3 size: 14 residues. The CDR3 DNA follows: TGTGCCAGCAGACAGCGCCTCTCTCTCTATGGCTACACCTTC. The encoded protein is CASRQRLSLYGYTF. Full variable domain (rest looked up from reference TRBV2 and TRBJ1-2): EPEVTQTPSHQVTQMGQEVILRCVPISNHLYFYWYRQILGQKVEFLVSFYNNEISEKSEIFDDQFSVERPDGSNFTLKIRSTKLEDSAMYFCASRQRLSLYGYTFGSGTRLTVV.

This chain links TRBV5-4 with TRBJ2-3; 8 bases map to TRBD2. This CDR3 region has 18 residues. Germline trimming cut 4 bases from V and 1 base from J; bases unmatched to any gene: 14. The germline V gene has CDR1 SGHNT and CDR2 YYREEE (reference sequence). CDR3 sequence reads: CASSHKVSGLAGTDTQYF. For the CDR3, the DNA is TGTGCCAGCAGCCACAAGGTTTCTGGACTAGCCGGCACAGATACGCAGTATTTT.

The chain couples TRBV9 to TRBJ2-7, with D unresolved. Germline CDR1 SGDLS, CDR2 YYNGEE. The CDR3 is made up of 14 amino acids. The V end was cut by 0 bases, the J end by 5 bases, with 12 bases between. This CDR3 reads CASSVDSGNHEQYF. The CDR3 DNA follows: TGTGCCAGCAGCGTAGATTCTGGGAACCACGAGCAGTACTTC.

The chain carries TRBV7-3 and TRBJ2-1, with a tentative D call TRBD1 (5 bases). There are 15 residues in the CDR3. The V and J ends lost 3 bases and 0 bases respectively, with 9 bases between them. Germline-derived CDR1 and CDR2 are SGHTA and FQGTGA. CDR3 DNA: TGTGCCAGCAGCTTGAGGCAGGGCTCCTACAATGAGCAGTTCTTC. This sequence encodes CASSLRQGSYNEQFF.

The V and J genes are TRBV6-2 or TRBV6-3 and TRBJ1-1, with TRBD1 identical over 10 bases. Per the germline V gene, CDR1 is MNHEY and CDR2 is SVGEGT. The CDR3 consists of 15 residues. V lost 0 bases, J lost 5 bases, and 3 bases stayed unmatched. The CDR3 reads CASSYSGQGWTEAFF. In nucleotides, the CDR3 is TGTGCCAGCAGTTACTCGGGACAGGGGTGGACTGAAGCTTTCTTT.

V is TRBV30 and J is TRBJ1-4; tentatively, D is TRBD1 (5 bases). This CDR3 spans 14 amino acids. The V gene's germline CDR1 is GTSNPN and CDR2 SVGIG (reference sequence). Trimming took 0 bases from V and 4 from J, leaving 9 bases between them. In DNA form, the CDR3 reads TGTGCCTGGAGTGTGGGACCCCGTAATGAAAAACTGTTTTTT. Protein: CAWSVGPRNEKLFF.

V gene TRBV7-2 combines with J gene TRBJ2-3; 9 nucleotides align to TRBD2. CDR1 is SGHTA, CDR2 FQGNSA, per germline. Trimming removed 4 bases from V and 1 base from J; junction bases left unmatched: 3. The CDR3 contains 15 residues. CDR3: CASSWERGGTDTQYF. CDR3 in DNA: TGTGCCAGCAGCTGGGAGCGGGGGGGCACAGATACGCAGTATTTT.

V gene TRBV6-5 combines with J gene TRBJ2-5; D tentatively fits TRBD1 or TRBD2 (5 bases each). Germline values: CDR1 MNHEY, CDR2 SVGAGI. The CDR3 runs 13 residues. V dropped 5 bases and J dropped 4 bases, with 11 bases sitting between them. CDR3 region: CASSRLGGETQYF. In DNA, the CDR3 is TGTGCCAGCAGTCGACTTGGGGGAGAGACCCAGTACTTC.